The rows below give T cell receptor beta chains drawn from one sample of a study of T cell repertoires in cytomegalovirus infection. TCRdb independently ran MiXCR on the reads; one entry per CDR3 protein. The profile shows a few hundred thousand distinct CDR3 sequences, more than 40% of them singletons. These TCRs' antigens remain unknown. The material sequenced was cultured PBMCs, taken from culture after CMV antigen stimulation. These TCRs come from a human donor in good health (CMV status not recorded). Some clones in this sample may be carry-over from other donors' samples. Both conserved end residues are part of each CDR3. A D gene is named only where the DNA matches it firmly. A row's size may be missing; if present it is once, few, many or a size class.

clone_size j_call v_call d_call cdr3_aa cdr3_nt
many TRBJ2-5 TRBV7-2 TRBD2 CASRVSGGARETQYF TGTGCCAGCAGGGTTAGCGGGGGGGCCCGAGAGACCCAGTACTTC
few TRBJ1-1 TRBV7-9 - CASSLGSIKSAFF TGTGCCAGCAGCTTAGGGAGCATCAAATCCGCATTCTTT
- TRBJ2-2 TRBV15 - CATRYQRGSSGELFF TGTGCCACCAGATATCAAAGAGGGTCTTCCGGGGAGCTGTTTTTT
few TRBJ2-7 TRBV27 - CASSSGVRYEQYF TGTGCCAGCAGTTCAGGGGTTCGGTACGAGCAGTACTTC
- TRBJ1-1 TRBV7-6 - CASGLTANTEAFF TGTGCCAGCGGACTTACAGCGAACACTGAAGCTTTCTTT
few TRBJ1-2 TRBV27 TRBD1 CASRGDRATPRGYTF TGTGCCAGCAGGGGCGACAGGGCTACCCCCCGAGGCTACACCTTC
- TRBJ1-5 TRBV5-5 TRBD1 CASSFGTVTLSNQPQHF TGTGCCAGCAGCTTCGGGACAGTCACACTATCAAATCAGCCCCAGCATTTT
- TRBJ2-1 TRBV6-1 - CASSPRASYVNEQFF TGTGCCAGCAGTCCCAGGGCATCGTATGTCAATGAGCAGTTCTTC
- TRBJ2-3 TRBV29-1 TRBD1 CSTGDTDTQYF TGCAGTACAGGGGATACAGATACGCAGTATTTT
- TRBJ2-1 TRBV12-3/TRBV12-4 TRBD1 CASTDSVRGLYNEQFF TGTGCCAGCACCGATTCGGTCAGGGGGCTCTACAATGAGCAGTTCTTC
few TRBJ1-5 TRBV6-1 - CASNLWDQPQHF TGTGCCAGCAATCTATGGGATCAGCCCCAGCATTTT
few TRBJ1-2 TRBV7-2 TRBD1 CASSSYRGYGYTF TGTGCCAGCAGCTCTTACAGGGGCTATGGCTACACCTTC
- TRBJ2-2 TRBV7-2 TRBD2 CASSLSGLATTGELFF TGTGCCAGCAGCTTAAGTGGACTAGCGACGACCGGGGAGCTGTTTTTT
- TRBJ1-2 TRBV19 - CASTWGYSANYGYTF TGTGCCAGTACCTGGGGGTACTCTGCTAACTATGGCTACACCTTC
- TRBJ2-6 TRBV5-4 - CASSLDQGRNSGANVLTF TGTGCCAGCAGCTTGGATCAGGGGAGAAACTCTGGGGCCAACGTCCTGACTTTC
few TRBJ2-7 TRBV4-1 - CASSQHDQVVYEQYF TGCGCCAGCAGCCAGCATGACCAGGTAGTCTACGAGCAGTACTTC
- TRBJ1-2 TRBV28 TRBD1 CASSIGTAVGGYTF TGTGCCAGCAGTATCGGGACAGCCGTAGGAGGCTACACCTTC
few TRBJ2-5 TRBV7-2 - CASSLTPWRDKFGETQYF TGTGCCAGCAGCCTCACGCCCTGGCGGGACAAATTTGGAGAGACCCAGTACTTC
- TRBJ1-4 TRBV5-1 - CASSSNREKLFF TGCGCCAGCAGCTCAAACAGGGAAAAACTGTTTTTT